Each of the 6 T cell receptor beta chains below was sequenced from the same sample in a study of beta chain features in type 1 diabetes. General study results and limits: Within each of all four CD4+ subsets, Type 1 diabetes patients had TCRB CDR3s that were moderately but significantly shorter.

cDNA synthesis used the whole RNA isolate, giving expressed TCRB sequences. The repertoire was sequenced with immunoSEQ multiplex PCR; TCRdb's copy has only in-frame clones and lacks some. The sample records 250,000 to 350,000 clones, more than 13% being singletons. Their antigens remain unidentified. Sequenced material: naive CD4+ T cells from blood. These receptors were taken from a man younger than 45 with type 1 diabetes.

This clone was observed a few times. J is TRBJ2-5 and V is TRBV9; D is possibly TRBD2 (6 bases). The V end was cut by 0 bases, the J end by 2 bases, with 14 bases between. Germline CDR1 and CDR2: SGDLS and YYNGEE. The CDR3 runs to 16 residues. The CDR3 coding sequence is TGTGCCAGCAGCGTAGCGGCTAGCGCGACTCAAGAGACCCAGTACTTC. Protein sequence: CASSVAASATQETQYF.

The rearrangement uses TRBV2 and TRBJ2-5; D gene ambiguous. The CDR3 extends over 14 amino acids. The V and J ends lost 3 bases and 5 bases respectively, with 13 bases between them. Germline assignment: CDR1 SNHLY and CDR2 FYNNEI. Here the CDR3 reads CASSEGSGVETQYF. In DNA form, the CDR3 reads TGTGCCAGCAGTGAGGGTTCTGGAGTTGAGACCCAGTACTTC.

This clone was recorded a few times. This chain joins TRBV7-2 and TRBJ2-1; TRBD2 is a possible D gene (6 bases). Germline values: CDR1 SGHTA, CDR2 FQGNSA. V was trimmed by 5 bases and J by 7 bases, leaving 15 bases between them. This CDR3 region has 14 residues. CDR3 region: CASSPGLSSNEQFF. CDR3 nucleotide sequence: TGTGCCAGCAGCCCGGGACTCTCGAGTAATGAGCAGTTCTTC. Supplemented by reference TRBV7-2 and TRBJ2-1, the full variable domain reads GAGVSQSPSNKVTEKGKDVELRCDPISGHTALYWYRQSLGQGLEFLIYFQGNSAPDKSGLPSDRFSAERTGGSVSTLTIQRTQQEDSAVYLCASSPGLSSNEQFFGPGTRLTVL.

In this sample, this clone turned up a few times. The chain joins TRBV29-1 to TRBJ2-1; D call uncertain. Germline V gene sequence: CDR1 SQVTM, CDR2 ANQGSEA. The CDR3 totals 13 residues. Trimming took 2 bases from V and 0 from J, leaving 5 bases between them. The CDR3 loop reads CSVEQASYNEQFF. The CDR3 bases are TGCAGCGTTGAACAAGCCTCCTACAATGAGCAGTTCTTC.

The genes are TRBV6-1 and TRBJ2-5; 10 nucleotides align to TRBD1. The CDR3 totals 15 residues. The germline V gene has CDR1 MNHNS and CDR2 SASEGT. V dropped 6 bases and J dropped 5; count of bases not matched to a gene: 9. The CDR3 spells CASRDPGQGRETQYF. The DNA of the CDR3 is TGTGCCAGCAGAGACCCGGGACAGGGGAGGGAGACCCAGTACTTC.

This clone was counted between two and nine times. CDR3 DNA sequence: TGTGCCAGCAGCGGGACAGGGGGTAATCAGCCCCAGCATTTT. It specifies CASSGTGGNQPQHF. V usage is TRBV7-2 and J usage is TRBJ1-5, with 11 bases aligning to TRBD1. V lost 5 bases and J lost 4; bases outside the gene matches: 1. The germline gives CDR1 SGHTA, CDR2 FQGNSA. CDR3 size: 14 residues.